The 18 T cell receptor beta chains below come from one sample, sequenced in a study of blood T cell repertoires in COVID-19. The protocol was immunoSEQ multiplex PCR, while the TCRdb copy is restricted to in-frame clones and leaves out a portion. Of approximately 61,000 clones listed, 88% are singletons. Sequencing input: peripheral blood. The receptors come from a woman of 80 years or more with active COVID-19.

The V gene is TRBV11-3, the J gene TRBJ2-1; TRBD2 agrees at 11 bases. The CDR3 has 15 amino acids. Trimming cost V 5 bases and J 8 bases; bases outside gene matches: 8. CDR1 SGHNT and CDR2 YENEEA come from the germline V gene. For the CDR3, the DNA is TGTGCCAGCAGCCGCCTAGCGGGGGGTGGGGATGAGCAGTTCTTC. This gives the protein CASSRLAGGGDEQFF.

The chain joins TRBV7-2 to TRBJ2-7; D perhaps matches TRBD1 (5 bases). The CDR3 is made up of 14 amino acids. V gave up 2 bases and J gave up 5 bases, with 13 bases separating them. Germline V gives CDR1 SGHTA, CDR2 FQGNSA. The CDR3 is CASSLRAGWDEQYF. The CDR3, as DNA: TGTGCCAGCAGCTTACGGGCAGGGTGGGACGAGCAGTACTTC.

V is TRBV24-1 and J is TRBJ2-2, with D perhaps matching TRBD1 (6 bases). The V gene lost 8 bases and the J gene lost 6 bases, with 9 bases spanning the gap. The germline V gene has CDR1 KGHDR and CDR2 SFDVKD. This CDR3 spans 12 amino acids. The CDR3 DNA reads TGTGCCACCACAGGGGCCGCCGGGGAGCTGTTTTTT. Translation gives CATTGAAGELFF.

V is TRBV3-1 (or the pseudogene TRBV3-2) and J is TRBJ2-5; D remains unclear. This CDR3 is built from 15 residues. CDR1 is LGHDT, CDR2 YNNKEL, per germline (reference sequence). V was pared by 0 bases and J by 5 bases, with 13 bases between. The CDR3 region has the DNA TGTGCCAGCAGCCAAGATCAGCGAGGCCGGGAGACCCAGTACTTC. Its translation: CASSQDQRGRETQYF.

Only one count was recorded for this clone. This sequence joins TRBV24-1 and TRBJ2-3, with 10 bases fitting TRBD2. The V and J ends lost 3 bases and 1 base, in that order; junction bases with no gene match: 9. Looked up from germline, CDR1 is KGHDR and CDR2 is SFDVKD. This CDR3 has 18 amino acids. CDR3 sequence reads: CATSDPAGLARGTDTQYF. The CDR3 bases are TGTGCCACCAGTGATCCAGCGGGACTAGCGAGGGGCACAGATACGCAGTATTTT.

The V and J genes are TRBV12-5 and TRBJ2-5, with TRBD2 matching 11 bases. The CDR3 loop spans 17 amino acids. Germline V gene sequence: CDR1 LGHNT, CDR2 FRNRAP. The V gene end was trimmed by 4 bases and the J gene end by 4 bases; junction bases not matched to a gene: 11. The CDR3 sequence is CASGSTLAGGGGETQYF. The CDR3 DNA is TGTGCTAGTGGTTCCACTCTAGCGGGGGGCGGTGGAGAGACCCAGTACTTC.

The V and J genes are TRBV5-1 and TRBJ2-3; 8 positions agree with TRBD2. The CDR3 spans 14 residues. The V gene's germline CDR1 is SGHRS and CDR2 YFSETQ. The junction had 5 bases not matched to a gene; V was cut back by 8 bases and J by 0 bases. The CDR3 spells CASNSGGSTDTQYF. The CDR3 DNA reads as TGCGCCAGTAACAGCGGGGGTAGCACAGATACGCAGTATTTT.

The rearrangement joins TRBV6-5 to TRBJ1-2; TRBD1 matches at 10 bases. Germline V lookup: CDR1 MNHEY, CDR2 SVGAGI. The CDR3 consists of 14 residues. V was clipped by 6 bases and J by 4 bases; unmatched bases: 5. The CDR3 bases are TGTGCCAGCAGGCAGACAGGGGGCGGCTATGGCTACACCTTC. Translated: CASRQTGGGYGYTF.

The CDR3 DNA sequence: TGTGCCAGCAGCTTATCGCCTTCCCTAGCGGGAGATACCTACGAGCAGTACTTC. Protein product: CASSLSPSLAGDTYEQYF. V gene TRBV7-9 combines with J gene TRBJ2-7; 10 bases fit TRBD2. The CDR3 spans 18 residues. After removal of 2 bases from V and 2 bases from J, the junction contained 12 bases not matched to a gene. The germline V gene has CDR1 SEHNR and CDR2 FQNEAQ (reference sequence). The full variable domain, completed using reference TRBV7-9 and TRBJ2-7, is DTGVSQNPRHKITKRGQNVTFRCDPISEHNRLYWYRQTLGQGPEFLTYFQNEAQLEKSRLLSDRFSAERPKGSFSTLEIQRTEQGDSAMYLCASSLSPSLAGDTYEQYFGPGTRLTVT.

The chain combines TRBV5-1 with TRBJ2-2; TRBD1 agrees at 10 bases. The length of the CDR3 is 15 residues. Germline V lookup: CDR1 SGHRS, CDR2 YFSETQ. Trimming cost V 0 bases and J 5 bases; bases outside gene matches: 1. The CDR3: CASSLVGQGTGELFF. The CDR3 nucleotides read TGCGCCAGCAGCTTGGTGGGACAGGGGACCGGGGAGCTGTTTTTT.

The chain has TRBV3-1 (or the pseudogene TRBV3-2) and TRBJ2-1; weak D call: TRBD1 (6 bases). The V and J ends lost 4 bases and 0 bases respectively, with 10 bases between them. CDR3 length: 15 residues. Looked up from germline, CDR1 is LGHDT and CDR2 is YNNKEL (reference sequence). CDR3 in amino acids: CASSRRGGSYNEQFF. The CDR3 DNA follows: TGTGCCAGCAGCCGGCGAGGGGGCTCCTACAATGAGCAGTTCTTC.

The genes are TRBV29-1 and TRBJ2-7; D not certain. Trimming took off 4 bases at V and 5 bases at J, with 15 bases between the two ends. The CDR3 is 13 amino acids. Germline-derived CDR1 and CDR2 are SQVTM and ANQGSEA. The CDR3, as DNA: TGCAGCGTTGGATCTTACAACCTCCACGAGCAGTACTTC. The encoded protein is CSVGSYNLHEQYF.

The gene calls are TRBV5-1 and TRBJ1-1; TRBD1 matches at 8 bases. The length of the CDR3 is 16 residues. V was clipped by 2 bases and J by 1 base; unmatched bases: 7. Germline values: CDR1 SGHRS, CDR2 YFSETQ. The CDR3 bases are TGCGCCAGCAGCTTCAGGGGGCCCGACAGGAACACTGAAGCTTTCTTT. Translated: CASSFRGPDRNTEAFF.

This clone showed up just a few times. The V gene is TRBV2, the J gene TRBJ2-3; 10 bases agree with TRBD2. Trimming cost V 5 bases and J 2 bases; bases outside gene matches: 16. The germline V gene has CDR1 SNHLY and CDR2 FYNNEI. CDR3 length: 19 residues. This CDR3 reads CASSSDQGLAGGYTDTQYF. CDR3 bases: TGTGCCAGCAGTTCCGATCAGGGCTTAGCGGGGGGTTACACAGATACGCAGTATTTT.

J is TRBJ2-3 and V is TRBV7-2; 15 nucleotides match TRBD2. Germline values: CDR1 SGHTA, CDR2 FQGNSA. The CDR3 has 16 residues. V shed 5 bases and J 4 bases; nucleotides not matched to a gene: 4. The CDR3 protein is CASSVWTSGGADTQYF. In DNA form, the CDR3 reads TGTGCCAGCAGCGTATGGACTAGCGGGGGGGCAGATACGCAGTATTTT.

The chain is built from TRBV28 and TRBJ1-1, with 8 bases lining up with TRBD1. J lost 3 bases, V lost 6 bases, and 3 bases had no gene match. The CDR3 is made up of 13 amino acids. Germline-derived CDR1 and CDR2 are MDHEN and SYDVKM. The CDR3 reads CASRMTGDTEAFF. CDR3 DNA sequence: TGTGCCAGCAGGATGACAGGGGACACTGAAGCTTTCTTT. Combining the CDR3 with reference TRBV28 and TRBJ1-1 gives the whole variable domain DVKVTQSSRYLVKRTGEKVFLECVQDMDHENMFWYRQDPGLGLRLIYFSYDVKMKEKGDIPEGYSVSREKKERFSLILESASTNQTSMYLCASRMTGDTEAFFGQGTRLTVV.

The gene calls are TRBV9 and TRBJ1-2; TRBD1 might be the D (6 bases). The CDR3 runs to 17 residues. V lost 0 bases and J 4 bases, leaving 19 bases between the germline ends. Germline V lookup: CDR1 SGDLS, CDR2 YYNGEE. As DNA, the CDR3 is TGTGCCAGCAGCGTAGCGGACAGTCCAAGCCCCTTCTATGGCTACACCTTC. Its protein is CASSVADSPSPFYGYTF.

J is TRBJ2-4 and V is TRBV4-2; no clear D gene. The CDR3 covers 16 residues. The germline V and J ends were trimmed by 0 bases and 0 bases, with 9 bases remaining between them. Germline CDR1 reads LGHNA; CDR2 reads YNFKEQ. In DNA form, the CDR3 reads TGTGCCAGCAGCCAAGAGGCGAACAGAGCCAAAAACATTCAGTACTTC. Amino acid sequence: CASSQEANRAKNIQYF.